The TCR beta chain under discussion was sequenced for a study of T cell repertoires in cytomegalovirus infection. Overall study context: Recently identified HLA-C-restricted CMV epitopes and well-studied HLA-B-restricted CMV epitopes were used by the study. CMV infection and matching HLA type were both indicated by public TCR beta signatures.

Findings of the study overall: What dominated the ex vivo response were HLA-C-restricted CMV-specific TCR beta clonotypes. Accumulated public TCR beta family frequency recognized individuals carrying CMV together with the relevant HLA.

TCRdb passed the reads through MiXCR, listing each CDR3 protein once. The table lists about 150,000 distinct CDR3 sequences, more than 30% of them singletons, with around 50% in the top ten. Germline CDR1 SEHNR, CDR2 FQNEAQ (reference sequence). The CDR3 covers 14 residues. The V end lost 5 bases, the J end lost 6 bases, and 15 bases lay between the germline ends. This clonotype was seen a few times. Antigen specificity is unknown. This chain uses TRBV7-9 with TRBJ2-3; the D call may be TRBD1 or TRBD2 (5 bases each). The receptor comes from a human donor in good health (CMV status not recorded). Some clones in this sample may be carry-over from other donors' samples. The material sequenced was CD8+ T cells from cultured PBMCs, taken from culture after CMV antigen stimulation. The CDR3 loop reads CASSRDPWRDTQYF. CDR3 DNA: TGTGCCAGCAGCCGGGACCCTTGGCGGGATACGCAGTATTTT.